This T cell receptor (beta chain) is from a study of cytomegalovirus exposure and HLA in healthy donors. Study-level points and caveats: The authors confirmed in vitro that a few CMV-associated chains were specific for CMV antigens.

With respect to this clone: The target antigen is unknown.

The CDR3 length is 15 residues. CDR1 and CDR2 from the germline V gene are MNHEY and SVGAGI. V was pared by 3 bases and J by 4 bases, with 15 bases between. Use of 60 Vbeta and 13 Jbeta primers characterized the PCR. The method was immunoSEQ multiplex PCR; TCRdb's version includes in-frame clones alone and lacks a portion of them. The table lists under 250,000 clones, approximately 80% of them singletons. The receptor was isolated from a woman between 50 and 59 years old in good health and CMV-seropositive. Sequencing was carried out using PBMCs. This chain links TRBV6-5 with TRBJ1-2; D gene unclear. CDR3 in amino acids: CASSYDSFRGYGYTF. In DNA, the CDR3 is TGTGCCAGCAGTTATGATAGCTTCCGTGGCTATGGCTACACCTTC.